The rows below give T cell receptor beta chains drawn from one sample of a study of breast tumors, draining lymph nodes, adjacent tissues. MiXCR, applied by TCRdb to the multiplex PCR reads, yields one record per CDR3 protein. Of 180,000 or so distinct CDR3 sequences detected, 33% appear once; the ten largest clones hold about 3.8%. The material sequenced was axillary lymph node tissue. These receptors all come from a female donor with breast cancer. Some clones in this sample may be carry-over from other donors' samples. Each CDR3 is given with its conserved first and last residue. D genes are given only for firm matches. A clone size is listed for some rows: how often the clone was seen (once, few, many), or a class if it is expanded.

clone_size	j_call	d_call	v_call	cdr3_aa	cdr3_nt
few	TRBJ1-2	-	TRBV28	CASIIDPSDPYGYTF	TGTGCCAGCATTATAGACCCCTCGGACCCCTATGGCTACACCTTC
few	TRBJ2-1	TRBD2	TRBV28	CASSLSGSRVNEQFF	TGTGCCAGCAGCCTTAGCGGGAGTCGGGTCAATGAGCAGTTCTTC
-	TRBJ2-3	-	TRBV30	CAWAADTQYF	TGTGCCTGGGCCGCAGATACGCAGTATTTT
-	TRBJ1-2	TRBD1	TRBV5-4	CASTRDRAYGRGGYTF	TGTGCCAGCACCCGGGACAGGGCGTACGGTCGTGGGGGCTACACCTTC
many	TRBJ2-2	-	TRBV7-2	CASSPLGLSAGELFF	TGTGCCAGCAGCCCCTTGGGGCTGTCCGCCGGGGAGCTGTTTTTT
many	TRBJ2-1	-	TRBV20-1	CSARAGPNNEQFF	TGCAGTGCTAGAGCAGGGCCCAACAATGAGCAGTTCTTC
many	TRBJ2-2	-	TRBV9	CASSPRQLRTGELFF	TGTGCCAGCAGCCCGAGACAGCTTCGGACCGGGGAGCTGTTTTTT
few	TRBJ1-5	-	TRBV27	CASSFSGVLQPQHF	TGTGCCAGCAGTTTCTCAGGGGTTCTTCAGCCCCAGCATTTT
many	TRBJ2-5	-	TRBV20-1	CSARDVGLKETQYF	TGCAGTGCTAGAGATGTCGGATTAAAAGAGACCCAGTACTTC
many	TRBJ1-2	-	TRBV14	CASSQGPLGRGYTF	TGTGCCAGCAGCCAAGGTCCCCTTGGGAGGGGCTACACCTTC
-	TRBJ1-6	-	TRBV29-1	CSADGRQSNSPLHF	TGCAGCGCAGACGGACGGCAGTCTAATTCACCCCTCCACTTT
many	TRBJ2-2	TRBD1	TRBV5-1	CASSSRQGGTGELFF	TGCGCCAGCAGCTCCCGACAGGGTGGGACCGGGGAGCTGTTTTTT
many	TRBJ2-5	TRBD2	TRBV5-4	CASSLRGDPKQETQYF	TGTGCCAGCAGCTTACGGGGGGACCCCAAACAAGAGACCCAGTACTTC
-	TRBJ1-1	-	TRBV19	CASSTLIRGEAFF	TGTGCCAGTAGTACCCTCATAAGGGGCGAAGCTTTCTTT
many	TRBJ2-3	TRBD2	TRBV6-2/TRBV6-3	CASSAGTSGRIRTDTQYF	TGTGCCAGCAGTGCCGGGACTAGCGGGAGGATCCGCACAGATACGCAGTATTTT
many	TRBJ2-1	-	TRBV4-1	CASSQDHGGLNNEQFF	TGCGCCAGCAGCCAAGACCATGGGGGACTGAACAATGAGCAGTTCTTC
many	TRBJ2-7	-	TRBV6-6	CATHQDYEQYF	TGTGCCACCCATCAGGACTACGAGCAGTACTTC
once	TRBJ2-2	-	TRBV9	CASSGVGGQRNAGELFF	TGCGCCAGCAGCGGGGTCGGAGGACAGAGGAACGCCGGGGAGCTGTTTTTT
many	TRBJ2-5	TRBD1	TRBV5-1	CASSLQGARETQYF	TGCGCCAGCAGTCTCCAGGGGGCGCGGGAGACCCAGTACTTC
many	TRBJ1-2	-	TRBV6-5	CASRFTGLLYGYTF	TGTGCCAGCAGGTTTACGGGACTGCTCTATGGCTACACCTTC
many	TRBJ2-1	-	TRBV7-8	CASSPREGSYNEQFF	TGTGCCAGCAGCCCCCGTGAAGGGTCCTACAATGAGCAGTTCTTC
-	TRBJ2-1	-	TRBV27	CASNFRGGNYNEQFF	TGTGCCAGCAATTTTCGTGGGGGGAACTACAATGAGCAGTTCTTC
many	TRBJ2-3	TRBD2	TRBV10-3	CATLLAGTDTQYF	TGTGCCACCTTGCTAGCGGGCACAGATACGCAGTATTTT
-	TRBJ2-5	-	TRBV9	CASSSRGPSTETQYF	TGTGCCAGCAGCTCGCGGGGGCCTAGCACAGAGACCCAGTACTTC
many	TRBJ2-7	TRBD2	TRBV6-5	CASSSAWTSGRYEQYF	TGTGCCAGCAGTTCAGCCTGGACTAGCGGGAGGTACGAGCAGTACTTC
many	TRBJ2-3	TRBD2	TRBV5-1	CASSLGGGGSTDTQYF	TGCGCCAGCAGCTTGGGTGGCGGGGGGAGCACAGATACGCAGTATTTT
many	TRBJ1-2	TRBD1	TRBV18	CASSRGTEAYGYTF	TGTGCCAGCTCAAGGGGGACAGAAGCCTATGGCTACACCTTC
-	TRBJ1-1	-	TRBV5-1	CASSMDTRGTEAFF	TGCGCCAGCAGCATGGACACCAGAGGGACTGAAGCTTTCTTT
many	TRBJ2-7	-	TRBV20-1	CSPLDVSSSYEQYF	TGCAGTCCCCTGGACGTCTCATCTTCCTACGAGCAGTACTTC
-	TRBJ2-3	TRBD2	TRBV7-3	CTSSQGTSTDTQYF	TGTACCAGCAGCCAAGGGACTAGCACGGATACGCAGTATTTT
once	TRBJ2-7	TRBD2	TRBV9	CASSVESGRAHEQYF	TGTGCCAGCAGCGTAGAAAGCGGGAGGGCCCACGAGCAGTACTTC
-	TRBJ2-5	TRBD1	TRBV9	CASSVVGTGGPGRETQYF	TGTGCCAGCAGCGTAGTCGGGACAGGGGGACCGGGGAGAGAGACCCAGTACTTC
-	TRBJ2-7	TRBD2	TRBV5-1	CASSLVSGGRKAYEQYF	TGCGCCAGCAGCTTGGTATCGGGGGGACGCAAGGCCTACGAGCAGTACTTC
many	TRBJ2-6	-	TRBV15	CATSRDFGLEGTGANVLTF	TGTGCCACCAGCAGAGATTTCGGGCTTGAAGGGACTGGGGCCAACGTCCTGACTTTC
many	TRBJ1-3	TRBD1	TRBV11-2	CASSHGQGVTIYF	TGTGCCAGCAGCCATGGACAGGGTGTCACCATATATTTT
many	TRBJ2-1	-	TRBV5-8	CASSSPEEQTYNEQFF	TGTGCCAGCAGCTCCCCCGAGGAGCAGACCTACAATGAGCAGTTCTTC
few	TRBJ2-1	TRBD2	TRBV20-1	CSAREDGGGTRNEQFF	TGTAGTGCTAGAGAGGATGGCGGGGGAACCAGGAATGAGCAGTTCTTC